One T cell receptor beta chain is described in this entry. This sample was included in a study of blood T cell repertoires in COVID-19. Germline loops: CDR1 LNHDA, CDR2 SQIVND (reference sequence). The ends lost 8 bases at V and 7 bases at J; junction bases unmatched: 7. The CDR3 has 13 residues. The assay was immunoSEQ multiplex PCR, and TCRdb's table has in-frame clones only and misses some. The table lists around 170,000 clones, roughly four fifths of them singletons. Specimen: peripheral blood. The receptor was isolated from a woman between 70 and 85 years old with COVID-19, enrolled during active disease. V and J are TRBV19 and TRBJ2-1, with 8 bases that match TRBD2. The CDR3 region has the DNA TGTGCCAGTGGGACTAGGATGAGGAATGAGCAGTTCTTC. Encoded protein: CASGTRMRNEQFF.